The present T cell receptor beta chain was sequenced within a study of neurological immune-mediated disorders. The cDNA was synthesized by means of template-switch 5'RACE, which was carried out with 10-nucleotide random UMIs. From the 5' RACE reads, TCRdb called clonotypes with MiXCR, one entry per CDR3 protein. The sample includes more than 70,000 distinct CDR3 sequences, under 13% of them seen just once. At least ten counts were recorded for this clonotype. Its antigen is still unknown. From germline, CDR1 is SGDLS and CDR2 YYNGEE. This CDR3 contains 14 residues. Trimming cost V 0 bases and J 2 bases, with 9 bases left between them. Whole-study results and caveats: CDR3 amino acid sequences found in expanded clones were never shared across subjects, suggesting private repertoires in all groups.

This sequence was found in a man aged 40-49 years in good health. The rearrangement joins TRBV9 to TRBJ2-7; D is possibly TRBD1 or TRBD2 (5 bases each). Sequencing was carried out using PBMCs. In DNA form, the CDR3 reads TGTGCCAGCAGCGTAGGAGTGGGGGCCTACGAGCAGTACTTC. Encoded protein: CASSVGVGAYEQYF.